This T cell receptor beta chain stems from a study of blood T cell repertoires in COVID-19. Study-wide background: The samples span acute and convalescent COVID-19 from the United States, Italy and Spain. Nucleic acid was either cDNA or gDNA, and it came from T cells, B-cell-depleted T cells, or PBMCs.

V was clipped by 3 bases and J by 5 bases, with 11 bases between them. The CDR3 consists of 13 residues. As originally analysed: From reference gene primer amplification, estimates of nucleated cell counts were derived. Data came from immunoSEQ multiplex PCR; TCRdb stores just in-frame clones and leaves some out. V, J and clone size reflect that table, while D and trimming were determined from the DNA. The table shows tens of thousands of clones, with about 91% occurring only once. This chain links TRBV12-3 or TRBV12-4 with TRBJ2-7; D perhaps matches TRBD1 (6 bases). The specimen was peripheral blood. This sequence was found in an elderly woman with acute or convalescent COVID-19. CDR3 nucleotide sequence: TGTGCCAGCAGTTTTAACAGGGCCAACGAGCAGTACTTC. Its protein is CASSFNRANEQYF.